The rows below give T cell receptor beta chains drawn from one sample of a study of type 1 regulatory T cells. These receptors are not linked to any known antigen. TCRdb reprocessed the reads via MiXCR and lists one record per CDR3 protein. The profile shows tens of thousands of distinct CDR3 sequences, 20% of them singletons. The sequenced sample consisted of cultured type 1 regulatory T (Tr1) cells, either the whole culture or a sorted fraction (not recorded which). These receptors originate from a human donor in good health. The CDR3 runs from the conserved cysteine through the conserved F or W. Fields, in order: V gene, J gene, CDR3 protein.

V: TRBV29-1; J: TRBJ2-1; CDR3: CSTIRDGVSNEQFF
V: TRBV2; J: TRBJ1-2; CDR3: CAGGTAINYGYTF
V: TRBV5-1; J: TRBJ2-7; CDR3: CASKGGYEQYF
V: TRBV20-1; J: TRBJ2-7; CDR3: CSARVRGTYEQYF
V: TRBV7-3; J: TRBJ2-2; CDR3: CASSLRVNTGELFF
V: TRBV20-1; J: TRBJ2-7; CDR3: CSASLGYEQYF
V: TRBV20-1; J: TRBJ2-5; CDR3: CSARLSRGGKKVETQYF
V: TRBV20-1; J: TRBJ2-5; CDR3: CSPRESGTQYF
V: TRBV21-1; J: TRBJ1-1; CDR3: CASSKATTGKNTEAFF
V: TRBV29-1; J: TRBJ2-5; CDR3: CSVGTEGETQYF
V: TRBV24-1; J: TRBJ2-2; CDR3: CATSGRFDTGELFF
V: TRBV20-1; J: TRBJ2-5; CDR3: CSARDLREANQETQYF
V: TRBV20-1; J: TRBJ2-5; CDR3: CSVLGEVAKTQYF
V: TRBV6-2/TRBV6-3; J: TRBJ2-2; CDR3: CASRAGVQTGELFF
V: TRBV28; J: TRBJ2-7; CDR3: CASSTPPGSAYEQYF
V: TRBV12-3/TRBV12-4; J: TRBJ2-7; CDR3: CASSYGLAGPYEQYF
V: TRBV7-2; J: TRBJ1-2; CDR3: CASSLAHAGNYGYTF
V: TRBV29-1; J: TRBJ1-5; CDR3: CSVGTGVNQPQHF
V: TRBV20-1; J: TRBJ2-7; CDR3: CSATRGEQYF
V: TRBV7-2; J: TRBJ1-2; CDR3: CASSLVGTGSGGYTF
V: TRBV3-1; J: TRBJ2-2; CDR3: CASSPYSGRAIGELFF
V: TRBV5-6; J: TRBJ1-6; CDR3: CASSSFRGWSPLHF
V: TRBV5-1; J: TRBJ2-3; CDR3: CASSSGLAGGRTDTQYF
V: TRBV19; J: TRBJ2-2; CDR3: CASRRELAETGELFF
V: TRBV20-1; J: TRBJ2-5; CDR3: CSASGGIQETQYF
V: TRBV6-4; J: TRBJ2-1; CDR3: CASSQYPRGEQFF
V: TRBV6-5; J: TRBJ1-1; CDR3: CASSYGGRVLNTEAFF
V: TRBV3-1; J: TRBJ2-7; CDR3: CASSQVLAGEQYF
V: TRBV5-1; J: TRBJ1-6; CDR3: CASSPEVPLNSALHF
V: TRBV7-2; J: TRBJ1-5; CDR3: CASSRSWAPNQPQHF
V: TRBV20-1; J: TRBJ2-3; CDR3: CSVINGGAGGDTQYF
V: TRBV20-1; J: TRBJ2-1; CDR3: CSARLAGIYNEQFF
V: TRBV20-1; J: TRBJ2-5; CDR3: CSARTDAGRSGETQYF
V: TRBV7-8; J: TRBJ2-1; CDR3: CATLEAYNEQFF
V: TRBV7-2; J: TRBJ2-7; CDR3: CASSLARGDYEQYF
V: TRBV5-1; J: TRBJ1-1; CDR3: CASSLALANTEAFF